The 8 T cell receptor beta chains given below trace back to one sample, sequenced in a study of identical twins (dated by TCRdb to the mid-2010s). Library method: 5' RACE. The reads were generated on an Illumina HiSeq 2000. Clones were called with MiXCR by TCRdb after fastp trimmed the public reads at Q25, and only in-frame beta chains were retained. Under each unique CDR3 protein, matching rows form one entry showing the most common genes and DNA. Present in this sample are approximately 230,000 distinct CDR3 sequences, 6.5% of which were seen just once. More than 14% of the sample is held by the ten biggest clonotypes. The data also belong to a second study, concerning T cells expressing NK-cell markers.

The sequencing sample was made of CD8+ T cells sorted from blood. The source of these receptors is a woman between 18 and 29 years old in good health.

The rearrangement links TRBV9 to TRBJ2-5, with a weak D call TRBD2 (5 bases). From germline, CDR1 is SGDLS and CDR2 YYNGEE. The CDR3 is made up of 16 amino acids. V was cut by 0 bases and J by 5 bases, with 17 bases left in between. The CDR3 DNA is TGTGCCAGCAGCGTAGCGGGAACATGCCGGCAGGAGACCCAGTACTTC. Translating it yields CASSVAGTCRQETQYF.

This clonotype was picked up a small number of times. The gene calls are TRBV12-3 or TRBV12-4 and TRBJ2-5; perhaps TRBD2 as D (6 bases). Trimming cost V 5 bases and J 1 base, with 11 bases left between them. This CDR3 is built from 14 residues. CDR3 protein: CASSEASAQETQYF. The CDR3 DNA follows: TGTGCCAGCAGTGAAGCTAGCGCCCAAGAGACCCAGTACTTC.

This clonotype was detected many times. The chain has TRBV7-2 and TRBJ1-5; weak D call: TRBD1 (5 bases). V lost 1 base to trimming and J lost 4 bases, with 14 bases between them. CDR3 size: 16 residues. The germline V gene encodes CDR1 SGHTA and CDR2 FQGNSA. In DNA, the CDR3 is TGTGCCAGCAGCTTAGTCGGCAGGGAGGTGAATCAGCCCCAGCATTTT. This translates into CASSLVGREVNQPQHF.

The chain joins TRBV12-3 or TRBV12-4 to TRBJ2-1; D may be TRBD1 (6 bases). CDR3 size: 13 residues. Between the trimmed V and J ends, which lost 5 bases and 4 bases, there was a span of 9 bases. The CDR3 spells CASSMGAYNEQFF. CDR3 coding DNA: TGTGCCAGCAGTATGGGGGCATACAATGAGCAGTTCTTC.

The V and J genes are TRBV18 and TRBJ2-7, with 11 nucleotides matching TRBD2. Germline CDR1 and CDR2: KGHSH and LQKENI. With V trimmed by 3 bases and J by 3 bases, 13 bases remained unmatched. The CDR3 covers 18 residues. CDR3 in DNA: TGTGCCAGCTCACCCAAGGAAATAGCGGGAGGGTACTTCTACGAGCAGTACTTC. Residues: CASSPKEIAGGYFYEQYF.

The chain combines TRBV5-6 with TRBJ1-2, with TRBD1 matching 8 bases. Germline V gives CDR1 SGHDT, CDR2 YYEEEE. This CDR3 is 16 amino acids long. J was trimmed by 4 bases and V by 4 bases; bases with no gene match: 12. CDR3 nucleotides: TGTGCCAGCAGCCCGTCAGGGGGCATAATAGGCTATGGCTACACCTTC. Encoded protein: CASSPSGGIIGYGYTF. Full variable domain (rest looked up from reference TRBV5-6 and TRBJ1-2): DAGVTQSPTHLIKTRGQQVTLRCSPKSGHDTVSWYQQALGQGPQFIFQYYEEEERQRGNFPDRFSGHQFPNYSSELNVNALLLGDSALYLCASSPSGGIIGYGYTFGSGTRLTVV.

Worth noting for this clonotype: With a much larger clone just one base away, this may be a read error. The CDR3 does not close with the conserved phenylalanine or tryptophan, likely indicating a read error. This sequence joins TRBV29-1 and TRBJ2-5; D remains ambiguous. The CDR3 is made up of 11 amino acids. In germline, CDR1 is SQVTM, CDR2 ANQGSEA. Trimming pared 3 bases from V and 5 bases from J, leaving 7 bases between. The CDR3 DNA reads as TGCAGCGTTGATCAGGATGAGACCCAGTACGTC. Its protein is CSVDQDETQYV.

This clonotype was counted only a few times. The CDR3 coding sequence is TGTGCCAGCAGCCAAGAGAAGAATGGCGGTTCTGGGGCCAACGTCCTGACTTTC. Amino acids: CASSQEKNGGSGANVLTF. V is TRBV3-1 and J is TRBJ2-6; the D is unclear. Germline V gene data show CDR1 as LGHDT and CDR2 as YNNKEL (reference sequence). This CDR3 has 18 amino acids. The germline V and J ends were trimmed by 0 bases and 1 base, with 13 bases remaining between them.